The 20 T cell receptor beta chains presented below share a single source sample, sequenced in a study of blood T cell repertoires in COVID-19. The data were produced by immunoSEQ multiplex PCR, yet TCRdb's version contains in-frame clones alone and is incomplete. The sample has about 380,000 clones, less than 85% seen once; the top ten hold more than 3%. Sequenced sample: peripheral blood. The receptors shown here come from a woman between 18 and 29 years old with acute or convalescent COVID-19.

This chain uses TRBV2 with TRBJ1-3, with TRBD1 matching 9 bases. V shed 3 bases, J shed 3 bases, and the junction held 6 bases outside the gene matches. Germline CDR1 and CDR2: SNHLY and FYNNEI. The CDR3 is 16 residues long. The CDR3 is CASSDTGGFGGNTIYF. The CDR3 coding sequence is TGTGCCAGCAGTGACACAGGGGGCTTTGGTGGAAACACCATATATTTT.

V gene TRBV9 combines with J gene TRBJ1-1; 10 bases are a match to TRBD1. Germline CDR1 and CDR2: SGDLS and YYNGEE. The length of the CDR3 is 16 residues. Losses at the gene ends were 1 base for V and 3 bases for J; bases not matched to a gene: 6. The CDR3 DNA sequence: TGTGCCAGCAGCGTATCAGGGACAGGGGTGGACACTGAAGCTTTCTTT. Encoded protein: CASSVSGTGVDTEAFF.

This clone was found a few times. The gene calls are TRBV5-6 and TRBJ2-3, with 7 bases aligning to TRBD2. Germline V lookup: CDR1 SGHDT, CDR2 YYEEEE. The CDR3 consists of 13 residues. The trim removed 2 bases at V and 4 bases at J, leaving 1 base unmatched. The CDR3 nucleotides read TGTGCCAGCAGCTTACGGGGGGCAGATACGCAGTATTTT. Translated, it gives CASSLRGADTQYF.

The chain has TRBV4-2 and TRBJ2-7; 13 nucleotides agree with TRBD2. The CDR3 loop spans 16 amino acids. Losses at the gene ends were 6 bases for V and 3 bases for J; bases not matched to a gene: 8. CDR1 and CDR2 (germline): LGHNA, YNFKEQ. CDR3 residues: CASSPGTSGAHYEQYF. CDR3 DNA sequence: TGTGCCAGCAGTCCCGGGACTAGCGGGGCCCACTACGAGCAGTACTTC.

The V gene is TRBV28, the J gene TRBJ2-3; no firm D call. Germline-derived CDR1 and CDR2 are MDHEN and SYDVKM. Trimming left V 5 bases short and J 0 bases short, with 12 bases between. The CDR3 has 15 amino acids. Here the CDR3 DNA reads TGTGCCAGCAGTGTGGCGGCGGAGAGCACAGATACGCAGTATTTT. Amino acid sequence: CASSVAAESTDTQYF. Together with reference TRBV28 and TRBJ2-3, the CDR3 gives the full variable domain: DVKVTQSSRYLVKRTGEKVFLECVQDMDHENMFWYRQDPGLGLRLIYFSYDVKMKEKGDIPEGYSVSREKKERFSLILESASTNQTSMYLCASSVAAESTDTQYFGPGTRLTVL.

V is TRBV28 and J is TRBJ2-7, with TRBD2 matching 8 bases. Trimming cost V 2 bases and J 1 base; bases outside gene matches: 4. Germline V CDR1 and CDR2: MDHEN, SYDVKM. The length of the CDR3 is 15 residues. Here the CDR3 reads CASSLGPSGSYEQYF. The CDR3 nucleotides are TGTGCCAGCAGTTTAGGCCCTAGCGGGTCCTACGAGCAGTACTTC. Variable domain in full (rest from reference TRBV28 and TRBJ2-7): DVKVTQSSRYLVKRTGEKVFLECVQDMDHENMFWYRQDPGLGLRLIYFSYDVKMKEKGDIPEGYSVSREKKERFSLILESASTNQTSMYLCASSLGPSGSYEQYFGPGTRLTVT.

CDR3 residues: CASASAGGPSYEQYF. The DNA of the CDR3 is TGTGCCAGCGCGTCGGCAGGGGGACCCTCCTACGAGCAGTACTTC. This sequence joins TRBV27 and TRBJ2-7; 7 positions match TRBD1. V shed 8 bases and J 0 bases; nucleotides not matched to a gene: 10. Germline CDR1 MNHEY, CDR2 SMNVEV (reference sequence). This CDR3 spans 15 amino acids.

This clone was recorded a few times. J is TRBJ2-1 and V is TRBV27, with D possibly being TRBD2 (6 bases). V lost 0 bases to trimming and J lost 10 bases, with 13 bases between them. The CDR3 consists of 14 residues. Per germline, CDR1 MNHEY and CDR2 SMNVEV (reference sequence). CDR3 sequence reads: CASSLSGGVREQFF. CDR3 nucleotide sequence: TGTGCCAGCAGTTTATCCGGGGGAGTCCGGGAGCAGTTCTTC.

With respect to this clone: The same CDR3 arises from other DNA sequences in this sample as well. The chain combines TRBV5-1 with TRBJ2-7, with TRBD2 matching 8 bases. Trimming removed 3 bases from V and 2 bases from J; junction bases left unmatched: 4. The CDR3 is made up of 14 amino acids. In germline, CDR1 is SGHRS, CDR2 YFSETQ. The CDR3 region is CASSSTSGAYEQYF. The CDR3, as DNA: TGCGCCAGCAGCTCTACTAGCGGCGCCTACGAGCAGTACTTC.

The V gene is TRBV7-3, the J gene TRBJ2-3, with unresolved D. Germline lookup yields CDR1 SGHTA and CDR2 FQGTGA. The V end lost 2 bases, the J end lost 6 bases, and 9 bases lay between the germline ends. The CDR3 loop spans 13 amino acids. This CDR3 is CASSLGGEDTQYF. For the CDR3, the DNA is TGTGCCAGCAGCTTAGGCGGTGAGGATACGCAGTATTTT.

The chain uses TRBV27 and TRBJ1-3; TRBD1 matches 9 bases. CDR3 length: 13 amino acids. The J segment lost 7 bases and the V segment lost 3 bases, leaving 1 base of the junction unmatched. Germline CDR1 reads MNHEY; CDR2 reads SMNVEV (reference sequence). The CDR3 DNA is TGTGCCAGCAGTTTGGGACAGGGTAACACCATATATTTT. This sequence encodes CASSLGQGNTIYF.

V usage is TRBV7-9 and J usage is TRBJ1-6; 7 nucleotides match TRBD1. The junction had 4 bases not matched to a gene; V was cut back by 4 bases and J by 4 bases. Germline V gene lookup returns CDR1 SEHNR and CDR2 FQNEAQ (reference sequence). The CDR3 extends over 15 amino acids. The CDR3 reads CASSSGTVYNSPLHF. CDR3 bases: TGTGCCAGCAGCTCCGGGACAGTTTATAATTCACCCCTCCACTTT.

The chain has TRBV18 and TRBJ1-1; 9 bases align to TRBD1. CDR3 length: 14 amino acids. From germline, CDR1 is KGHSH and CDR2 LQKENI. V lost 5 bases, J lost 3 bases, and 4 bases stayed unmatched. CDR3 protein: CASSIGQGYTEAFF. The CDR3 bases are TGTGCCAGCTCAATTGGACAGGGGTACACTGAAGCTTTCTTT.

This chain uses TRBV12-3 or TRBV12-4 with TRBJ1-2; no clear D. The CDR3 consists of 12 residues. The V gene lost 4 bases and the J gene lost 7 bases, with 10 bases spanning the gap. CDR3 sequence: CASSWTVGGYTF. In nucleotides, the CDR3 is TGTGCCAGCAGTTGGACTGTGGGTGGCTACACCTTC.

This chain uses TRBV5-1 with TRBJ1-6; D unclear. The germline V gene has CDR1 SGHRS and CDR2 YFSETQ. The CDR3 runs to 15 residues. The V gene lost 4 bases and the J gene lost 10 bases, with 18 bases spanning the gap. The DNA of the CDR3 is TGCGCCAGCAGCCCCAGTGGAGGGTCGACCTCACCCCTCCACTTT. As protein: CASSPSGGSTSPLHF.

V and J are TRBV19 and TRBJ2-7; tentative D call: TRBD2 (5 bases). Looked up from germline, CDR1 is LNHDA and CDR2 is SQIVND (reference sequence). Trimming shortened V by 5 bases and J by 3 bases, and 8 bases separated the two germline ends. The CDR3 has 12 residues. CDR3 nucleotide sequence: TGTGCCAGTAGTCTCGGAGGCTACGAGCAGTACTTC. Translated, it gives CASSLGGYEQYF. The entire variable domain, with the rest obtained from reference TRBV19 and TRBJ2-7, is as follows: DGGITQSPKYLFRKEGQNVTLSCEQNLNHDAMYWYRQDPGQGLRLIYYSQIVNDFQKGDIAEGYSVSREKKESFPLTVTSAQKNPTAFYLCASSLGGYEQYFGPGTRLTVT.

This clone was seen only once. The chain links TRBV6-6 to TRBJ1-1, with 7 bases matching TRBD1. The V and J ends lost 7 bases and 3 bases, in that order; junction bases with no gene match: 8. This CDR3 spans 14 amino acids. The V gene's germline CDR1 is MNHNY and CDR2 SVGAGI (reference sequence). In nucleotides, the CDR3 is TGTGCCAGCACCTCATCCGGGACAGACACTGAAGCTTTCTTT. Translation: CASTSSGTDTEAFF.

CDR3 loop: CASSQDGTGSTEAFF. Here the CDR3 DNA reads TGCGCCAGCAGCCAAGATGGGACAGGGAGCACTGAAGCTTTCTTT. This chain links TRBV4-1 with TRBJ1-1; 9 bases match TRBD1. After removal of 0 bases from V and 4 bases from J, the junction contained 3 bases not matched to a gene. The CDR3 has 15 amino acids. Germline V lookup: CDR1 MGHRA, CDR2 YSYEKL.

The V gene is TRBV5-4, the J gene TRBJ1-6; possibly TRBD1 for D (5 bases). The CDR3 extends over 14 amino acids. V lost 6 bases and J lost 10, with 17 bases in between. Per germline, CDR1 SGHNT and CDR2 YYREEE (reference sequence). The CDR3 spells CASTEDMTESPLHF. In nucleotides, the CDR3 is TGTGCCAGCACCGAGGACATGACTGAATCACCCCTCCACTTT.

CDR3 DNA sequence: TGTGCCTGGAGTGGGGACAGCTCGAGTTCCTATAATTCACCCCTCCACTTT. This sequence encodes CAWSGDSSSSYNSPLHF. V and J are TRBV30 and TRBJ1-6; 7 positions match TRBD1. The CDR3 is 17 residues long. V shed 1 base and J 1 base; nucleotides not matched to a gene: 7. Germline V gene lookup returns CDR1 GTSNPN and CDR2 SVGIG (reference sequence).